The 22 T cell receptor beta chains presented below share a single source sample, sequenced in a study of T cell responses to AZD1222 COVID-19 vaccine. TCRdb's table, derived via immunoSEQ multiplex PCR, lists solely in-frame clones and lacks some. The repertoire holds 86,000 or so clones, with around nine tenths as singletons. The input for sequencing was peripheral blood, taken 28 days after the second AZD1222 dose. The source of these receptors is an adult who received the AZD1222 COVID-19 vaccine.

The chain joins TRBV19 to TRBJ2-7; 13 bases are shared with TRBD2. The germline gives CDR1 LNHDA, CDR2 SQIVND (reference sequence). V shed 5 bases, J shed 5 bases, and the junction held 6 bases outside the gene matches. The CDR3 is 15 residues long. CDR3 DNA sequence: TGTGCCAGTAGTGTGGGACTAGCGGGAATTGACGAGCAGTACTTC. Its protein is CASSVGLAGIDEQYF.

V is TRBV10-1 and J is TRBJ2-2; 10 bases align to TRBD1. Per germline, CDR1 WNHNN and CDR2 SYGVQD (reference sequence). The CDR3 is 16 amino acids. V lost 3 bases to trimming and J lost 3 bases; unmatched junction nucleotides: 4. CDR3 DNA: TGCGCCAGCAGTGAAGGGACAGGGGCGTACACCGGGGAGCTGTTTTTT. It is translated as CASSEGTGAYTGELFF.

This clone was detected once. This rearrangement joins TRBV29-1 to TRBJ2-1; D is uncertain. V was pared by 8 bases and J by 0 bases, with 26 bases between. The CDR3 runs 18 residues. Looked up from germline, CDR1 is SQVTM and CDR2 is ANQGSEA. CDR3 sequence: CSSQSQGYKLSSYNEQFF. CDR3 DNA: TGCAGCTCCCAAAGTCAAGGTTACAAATTGAGCTCCTACAATGAGCAGTTCTTC.

The chain combines TRBV28 with TRBJ1-5; 7 bases are a match to TRBD1. CDR1 is MDHEN, CDR2 SYDVKM, per germline. The CDR3 runs 15 residues. V lost 3 bases, J lost 2 bases, and 4 bases stayed unmatched. This chain's CDR3 is CASSFEGARNQPQHF. The CDR3 nucleotides are TGTGCCAGCAGTTTTGAGGGGGCTCGCAATCAGCCCCAGCATTTT.

The chain employs TRBV6-5 and TRBJ2-7; TRBD2 agrees at 9 bases. The germline V gene has CDR1 MNHEY and CDR2 SVGAGI. The junction had 8 bases not matched to a gene; V was cut back by 5 bases and J by 6 bases. The CDR3 is 14 residues long. For the CDR3, the DNA is TGTGCCAGCAGTCTAGCGGGATTTGCCTTCGAGCAGTACTTC. This translates into CASSLAGFAFEQYF.

This clone was counted a few times. The gene calls are TRBV19 and TRBJ2-1; tentative D call: TRBD1 (6 bases). Germline V gives CDR1 LNHDA, CDR2 SQIVND (reference sequence). V lost 6 bases and J lost 4, with 19 bases in between. CDR3 length equals 16 residues. The CDR3 protein is CASRLRTATPYNEQFF. CDR3 DNA sequence: TGTGCCAGTAGATTACGGACAGCAACACCTTACAATGAGCAGTTCTTC.

The V gene is TRBV7-3, the J gene TRBJ1-6, with TRBD1 matching over 7 bases. The germline gives CDR1 SGHTA, CDR2 FQGTGA. The CDR3 covers 13 residues. The ends lost 5 bases at V and 10 bases at J; junction bases unmatched: 5. The CDR3 is CASSTGATSPLHF. In DNA, the CDR3 is TGTGCCAGCAGCACAGGGGCTACATCACCCCTCCACTTT.

The chain links TRBV15 to TRBJ1-5; D uncertain. Germline lookup yields CDR1 LNHNV and CDR2 YYDKDF (reference sequence). The CDR3 length is 15 residues. V lost 2 bases to trimming and J lost 2 bases, with 10 bases between them. CDR3 protein: CATSRIFVGNQPQHF. The CDR3 nucleotides are TGTGCCACCAGCAGAATCTTTGTAGGCAATCAGCCCCAGCATTTT.

This chain joins TRBV18 and TRBJ1-3; D is ambiguous. The V gene's germline CDR1 is KGHSH and CDR2 LQKENI. The CDR3 is 17 residues long. V dropped 4 bases and J dropped 0 bases, with 16 bases sitting between them. CDR3 in DNA: TGTGCCAGCTCACAAAATTCGGGGAAAATCTCTGGAAACACCATATATTTT. Translation gives CASSQNSGKISGNTIYF.

The chain joins TRBV19 to TRBJ1-1, with D tentatively TRBD1 (6 bases). Germline CDR1 reads LNHDA; CDR2 reads SQIVND (reference sequence). There are 13 residues in the CDR3. Deletions cut 6 bases from V and 12 bases from J, with 20 bases between. The chain's CDR3 is CASREGGPVAPFF. The CDR3 nucleotides read TGTGCCAGTAGGGAAGGGGGGCCCGTCGCGCCTTTCTTT.

V usage is TRBV7-2 and J usage is TRBJ2-1; 12 nucleotides line up with TRBD2. V shed 1 base, J shed 6 bases, and the junction held 4 bases outside the gene matches. CDR1 SGHTA and CDR2 FQGNSA come from the germline V gene. The CDR3 spans 16 residues. The CDR3 region is CASSLVGTSGPNEQFF. DNA of the CDR3: TGTGCCAGCAGCTTAGTCGGGACTAGCGGGCCCAATGAGCAGTTCTTC.

V and J are TRBV19 and TRBJ2-1, with 12 bases fitting TRBD2. The CDR3 is 15 amino acids. The V segment lost 5 bases and the J segment 7 bases; nucleotides outside the gene matches: 6. The germline V gene has CDR1 LNHDA and CDR2 SQIVND (reference sequence). The CDR3 here is CASSLAGGPRNEQFF. The CDR3 DNA reads as TGTGCCAGTAGTCTAGCGGGAGGGCCCCGGAATGAGCAGTTCTTC.

CDR3 region: CASRGGLDRGEQYF. CDR3 DNA sequence: TGTGCCAGCAGGGGAGGACTAGATCGCGGCGAGCAGTACTTC. The chain couples TRBV27 to TRBJ2-7, with 7 bases that match TRBD2. V trimming: 6 bases; J trimming: 6 bases; junction bases outside the gene matches: 11. Germline CDR1 is MNHEY and CDR2 is SMNVEV (reference sequence). The CDR3 covers 14 residues.

In its sample, this clone was seen once. This rearrangement joins TRBV27 to TRBJ2-1, with TRBD2 identical over 7 bases. The ends lost 3 bases at V and 3 bases at J; junction bases unmatched: 5. The CDR3 runs to 15 residues. CDR1 is MNHEY, CDR2 SMNVEV, per germline (reference sequence). Here the CDR3 DNA reads TGTGCCAGCAGTTTGGAGGGAGGGAACTACAATGAGCAGTTCTTC. Translated, it gives CASSLEGGNYNEQFF.

The chain combines TRBV13 with TRBJ2-3; 12 bases align to TRBD2. The CDR3 has 16 residues. Germline CDR1 is PRHDT and CDR2 is FYEKMQ (reference sequence). The junction had 6 bases not matched to a gene; V was cut back by 7 bases and J by 1 base. The CDR3 bases are TGTGCCAGCAAGCGACTAGCGGGGGTTGGCACAGATACGCAGTATTTT. Translation: CASKRLAGVGTDTQYF.

Only a few counts were recorded for this clone. This chain links TRBV5-1 with TRBJ2-3; possibly TRBD1 for D (5 bases). Germline CDR1 reads SGHRS; CDR2 reads YFSETQ. This CDR3 spans 15 amino acids. V lost 0 bases, J lost 6 bases, and 14 bases lay in between. The DNA for the CDR3 is TGCGCCAGCAGCTTGGATGACAGTCGAGCGGATACGCAGTATTTT. Translation: CASSLDDSRADTQYF.

Only a few counts were recorded for this clone. CDR3 sequence: CASTVGLAGVSREQYF. CDR3 in DNA: TGTGCCAGCACCGTAGGACTAGCGGGAGTATCGAGGGAGCAGTACTTC. The chain carries TRBV7-2 and TRBJ2-7; 13 bases align to TRBD2. The CDR3 totals 16 residues. Germline-derived CDR1 and CDR2 are SGHTA and FQGNSA. J gave up 7 bases and V 7 bases, and 13 bases lay outside the gene matches.

The chain is built from TRBV24-1 and TRBJ1-4; 7 nucleotides match TRBD1. This CDR3 spans 14 amino acids. Germline lookup yields CDR1 KGHDR and CDR2 SFDVKD. Losses at the gene ends were 3 bases for V and 11 bases for J; bases not matched to a gene: 8. This CDR3 is CATSDPTGPSKLFF. The CDR3, as DNA: TGTGCCACCAGTGATCCGACAGGGCCTTCGAAACTGTTTTTT.

This clone was counted a single time. The chain combines TRBV7-9 with TRBJ2-7, with D possibly TRBD1 on 7 matching bases. This CDR3 contains 16 residues. V was shortened by 3 bases and J by 3 bases, with 18 bases between the two germline ends. Germline V gene lookup returns CDR1 SEHNR and CDR2 FQNEAQ (reference sequence). CDR3 region: CASSLGGQPPHYEQYF. The CDR3 nucleotides read TGTGCCAGCAGCTTGGGGGGACAGCCACCACACTACGAGCAGTACTTC. Complete variable domain (other parts from reference TRBV7-9 and TRBJ2-7): DTGVSQNPRHKITKRGQNVTFRCDPISEHNRLYWYRQTLGQGPEFLTYFQNEAQLEKSRLLSDRFSAERPKGSFSTLEIQRTEQGDSAMYLCASSLGGQPPHYEQYFGPGTRLTVT.

The J gene is TRBJ2-7, the V gene TRBV4-1; 8 nucleotides align to TRBD2. Germline V gene sequence: CDR1 MGHRA, CDR2 YSYEKL. With 1 base clipped from V and 3 bases from J, the junction kept 5 bases outside the gene matches. The CDR3 length is 15 residues. The CDR3 region has the DNA TGCGCCAGCAGCCAAGTGCTAGCGGGTATCTACGAGCAGTACTTC. This sequence encodes CASSQVLAGIYEQYF.

This chain connects TRBV6-5 to TRBJ1-2; 7 bases are a match to TRBD1. Trimming cost V 0 bases and J 4 bases; bases outside gene matches: 5. The CDR3 consists of 15 residues. Germline assignment: CDR1 MNHEY and CDR2 SVGAGI. In DNA, the CDR3 is TGTGCCAGCAGTTACTCGATGGCAGGGGGCTATGGCTACACCTTC. Translation gives CASSYSMAGGYGYTF.

The chain joins TRBV27 to TRBJ2-7; no firm D call. Trimming shortened V by 8 bases and J by 2 bases, and 13 bases separated the two germline ends. The CDR3 sequence is 13 residues long. CDR1 is MNHEY and CDR2 is SMNVEV in the germline V gene (reference sequence). The CDR3, as DNA: TGTGCCAGCGGGTTGCGTAGTACCTACGAGCAGTACTTC. This encodes CASGLRSTYEQYF.